This entry describes one T cell receptor (beta chain). The target antigen is unknown. Unique molecular identifiers were present on the cDNA, which also gained a universal primer site by template switching. Each CDR3 protein is one row after TCRdb ran MiXCR on the 5' RACE reads. The sample lists more than 400,000 distinct CDR3 sequences; around 15% were seen once. The data originate from a study of identical twins. General observations from the study: Analyses of zero insertions could be partly confounded by invariant MAIT and iNKT cells.

The CDR3 is 18 amino acids. Germline V CDR1 and CDR2: DFQATT, SNEGSKA (reference sequence). Another study also made use of these data, one on yellow fever vaccine responses in identical twins.

This clonotype was sampled from a woman aged 18-35 years in good health. The sample consisted of CD4+ T cells sorted from blood. This rearrangement joins TRBV20-1 to TRBJ2-1; D perhaps matches TRBD2 (5 bases). The CDR3 here is CSRGDPSGVGYLYNEQFF. CDR3 nucleotides: TGCAGCCGGGGAGACCCTAGTGGAGTGGGGTACTTGTACAATGAGCAGTTCTTC.